Described below is a single T cell receptor beta chain sequence and its context. Generated by immunoSEQ multiplex PCR, the TCRdb table keeps only in-frame clones and is missing some. Of about 150,000 clones detected, 80% to 90% appear once; the ten largest clones hold around 3.3%. This sample stems from a study of blood T cell repertoires in COVID-19. Germline V lookup: CDR1 SNHLY, CDR2 FYNNEI. V shed 5 bases and J shed 8 bases, with 21 bases lying between them. This CDR3 has 16 amino acids. Sequenced material: peripheral blood. This chain links TRBV2 with TRBJ1-4; TRBD1 is a possible D gene (6 bases). The receptor comes from a man aged 70 or older with acute or convalescent COVID-19. The chain's CDR3 is CASSRARFPGEEKLFF. DNA for the CDR3: TGTGCCAGCAGTCGAGCGAGGTTTCCAGGGGAGGAAAAACTGTTTTTT.